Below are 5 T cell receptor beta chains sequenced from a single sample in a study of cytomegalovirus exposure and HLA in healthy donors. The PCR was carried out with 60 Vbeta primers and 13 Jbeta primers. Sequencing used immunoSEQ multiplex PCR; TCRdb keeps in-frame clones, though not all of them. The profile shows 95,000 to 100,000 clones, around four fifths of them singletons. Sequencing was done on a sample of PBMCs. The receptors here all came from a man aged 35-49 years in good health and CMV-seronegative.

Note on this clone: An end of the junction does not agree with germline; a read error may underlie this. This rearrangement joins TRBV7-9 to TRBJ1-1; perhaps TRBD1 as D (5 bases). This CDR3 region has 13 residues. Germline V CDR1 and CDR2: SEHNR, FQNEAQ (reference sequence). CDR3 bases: TGTTCCAGCAGCCCACAGACAGTGTCTGAAGCTTTCTTT. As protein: CSSSPQTVSEAFF.

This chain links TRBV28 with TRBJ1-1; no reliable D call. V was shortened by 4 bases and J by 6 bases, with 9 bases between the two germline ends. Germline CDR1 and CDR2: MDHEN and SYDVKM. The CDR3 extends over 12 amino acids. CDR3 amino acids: CASSSGFAEAFF. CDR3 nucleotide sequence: TGTGCCAGCAGTTCGGGATTTGCTGAAGCTTTCTTT. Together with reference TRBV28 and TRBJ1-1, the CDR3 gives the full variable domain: DVKVTQSSRYLVKRTGEKVFLECVQDMDHENMFWYRQDPGLGLRLIYFSYDVKMKEKGDIPEGYSVSREKKERFSLILESASTNQTSMYLCASSSGFAEAFFGQGTRLTVV.

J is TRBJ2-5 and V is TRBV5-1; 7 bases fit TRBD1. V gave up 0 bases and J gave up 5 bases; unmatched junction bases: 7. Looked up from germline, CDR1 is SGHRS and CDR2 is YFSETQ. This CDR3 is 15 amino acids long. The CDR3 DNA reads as TGCGCCAGCAGCTTGGACCCGGGCAGGGGGGAGACCCAGTACTTC. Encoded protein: CASSLDPGRGETQYF.

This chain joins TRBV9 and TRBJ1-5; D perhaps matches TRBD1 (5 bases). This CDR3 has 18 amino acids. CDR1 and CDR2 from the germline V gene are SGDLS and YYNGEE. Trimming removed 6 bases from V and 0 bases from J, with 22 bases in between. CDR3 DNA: TGTGCCAGCAACCCCGGCGGGGGGGGTGATCCTAGCAATCAGCCCCAGCATTTT. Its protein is CASNPGGGGDPSNQPQHF.

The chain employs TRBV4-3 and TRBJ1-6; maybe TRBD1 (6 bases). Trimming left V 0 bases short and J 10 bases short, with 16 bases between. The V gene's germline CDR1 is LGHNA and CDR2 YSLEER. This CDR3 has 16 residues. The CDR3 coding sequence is TGCGCCAGCAGCCAAGACAGGGCAGGGGTCTTCTCACCCCTCCACTTT. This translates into CASSQDRAGVFSPLHF.